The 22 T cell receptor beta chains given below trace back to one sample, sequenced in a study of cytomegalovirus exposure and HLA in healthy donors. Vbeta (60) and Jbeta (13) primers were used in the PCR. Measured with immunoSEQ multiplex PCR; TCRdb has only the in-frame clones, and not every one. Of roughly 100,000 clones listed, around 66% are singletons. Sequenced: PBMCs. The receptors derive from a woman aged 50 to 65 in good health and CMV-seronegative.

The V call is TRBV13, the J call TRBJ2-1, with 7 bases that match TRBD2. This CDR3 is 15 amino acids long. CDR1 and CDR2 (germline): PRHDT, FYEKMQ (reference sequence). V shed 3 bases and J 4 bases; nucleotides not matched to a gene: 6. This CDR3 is CASSFGLADYNEQFF. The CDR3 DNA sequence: TGTGCCAGCAGCTTCGGGCTAGCGGATTACAATGAGCAGTTCTTC.

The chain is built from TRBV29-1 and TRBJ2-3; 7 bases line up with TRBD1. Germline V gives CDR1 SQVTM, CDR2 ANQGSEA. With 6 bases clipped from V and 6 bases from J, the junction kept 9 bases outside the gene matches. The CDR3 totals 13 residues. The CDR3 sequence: CSVRVLQGDTQYF. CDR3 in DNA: TGCAGCGTGAGGGTTTTACAGGGGGATACGCAGTATTTT.

The chain's CDR3 is CSVVPGGLTDTQYF. The CDR3 nucleotides read TGCAGCGTTGTCCCGGGGGGACTCACAGATACGCAGTATTTT. This chain connects TRBV29-1 to TRBJ2-3; the match to TRBD2 covers 7 bases. CDR1 is SQVTM, CDR2 ANQGSEA, per germline. J gave up 2 bases and V 4 bases, and 6 bases lay outside the gene matches. The CDR3 totals 14 residues.

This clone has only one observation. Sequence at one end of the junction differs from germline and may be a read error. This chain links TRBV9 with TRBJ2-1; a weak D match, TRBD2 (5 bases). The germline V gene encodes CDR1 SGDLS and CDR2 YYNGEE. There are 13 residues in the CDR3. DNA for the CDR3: TGTGCCGGCAGCGTGTCGGGGTTGGGTGAGCAGTTCTTC. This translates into CAGSVSGLGEQFF.

The chain's CDR3 is CAISAMTSGGSYNEQFF. CDR3 in DNA: TGTGCCATCAGTGCGATGACTAGCGGGGGCTCCTACAATGAGCAGTTCTTC. The J gene is TRBJ2-1, the V gene TRBV10-3; TRBD2 aligns across 12 bases. Germline V gene lookup returns CDR1 ENHRY and CDR2 SYGVKD. The ends lost 4 bases at V and 0 bases at J; junction bases unmatched: 4. The CDR3 consists of 17 residues.

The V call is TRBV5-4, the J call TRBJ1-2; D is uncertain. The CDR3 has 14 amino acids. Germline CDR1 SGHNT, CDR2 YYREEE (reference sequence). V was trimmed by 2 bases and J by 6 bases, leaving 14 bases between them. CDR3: CASSLSRERDGYTF. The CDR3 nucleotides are TGTGCCAGCAGCTTATCGAGGGAAAGGGATGGCTACACCTTC.

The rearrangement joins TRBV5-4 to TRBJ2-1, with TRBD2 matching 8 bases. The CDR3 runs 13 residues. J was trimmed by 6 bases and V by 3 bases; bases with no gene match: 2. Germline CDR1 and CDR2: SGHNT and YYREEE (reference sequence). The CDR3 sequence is CASSWGLGNEQFF. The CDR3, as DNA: TGTGCCAGCAGCTGGGGACTAGGCAATGAGCAGTTCTTC.

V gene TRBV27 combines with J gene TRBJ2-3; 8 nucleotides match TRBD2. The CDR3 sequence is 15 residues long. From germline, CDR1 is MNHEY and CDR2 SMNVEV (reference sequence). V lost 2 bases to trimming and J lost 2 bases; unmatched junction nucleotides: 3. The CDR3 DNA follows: TGTGCCAGCAGTTTAAGCGGGAGATTCACAGATACGCAGTATTTT. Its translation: CASSLSGRFTDTQYF.

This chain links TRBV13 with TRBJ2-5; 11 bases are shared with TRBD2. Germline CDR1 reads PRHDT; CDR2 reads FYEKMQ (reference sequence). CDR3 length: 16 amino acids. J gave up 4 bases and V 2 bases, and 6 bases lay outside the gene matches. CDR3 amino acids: CASSLSLAGGRETQYF. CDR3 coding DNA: TGTGCCAGCAGCTTATCTCTAGCGGGGGGAAGAGAGACCCAGTACTTC. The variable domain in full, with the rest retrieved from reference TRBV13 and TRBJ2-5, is AAGVIQSPRHLIKEKRETATLKCYPIPRHDTVYWYQQGPGQDPQFLISFYEKMQSDKGSIPDRFSAQQFSDYHSELNMSSLELGDSALYFCASSLSLAGGRETQYFGPGTRLLVL.

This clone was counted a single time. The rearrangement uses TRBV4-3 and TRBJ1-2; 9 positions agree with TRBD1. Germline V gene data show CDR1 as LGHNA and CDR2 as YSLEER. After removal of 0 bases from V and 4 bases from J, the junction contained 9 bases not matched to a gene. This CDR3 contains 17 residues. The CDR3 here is CASSQDLTGGTSYGYTF. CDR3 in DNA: TGCGCCAGCAGCCAAGATCTGACAGGGGGTACAAGCTATGGCTACACCTTC.

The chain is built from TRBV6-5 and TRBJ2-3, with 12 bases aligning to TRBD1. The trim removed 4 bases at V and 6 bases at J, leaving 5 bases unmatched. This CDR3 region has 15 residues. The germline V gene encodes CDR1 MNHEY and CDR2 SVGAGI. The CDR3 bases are TGTGCCAGCAGTTCCTCGGGACAGGGGGCTGATACGCAGTATTTT. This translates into CASSSSGQGADTQYF.

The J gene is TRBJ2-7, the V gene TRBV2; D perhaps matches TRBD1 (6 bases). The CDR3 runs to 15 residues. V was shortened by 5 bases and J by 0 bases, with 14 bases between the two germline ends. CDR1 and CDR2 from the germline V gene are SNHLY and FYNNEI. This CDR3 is CASSTPGTISYEQYF. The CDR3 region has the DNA TGTGCCAGCAGTACACCCGGGACAATCTCCTACGAGCAGTACTTC.

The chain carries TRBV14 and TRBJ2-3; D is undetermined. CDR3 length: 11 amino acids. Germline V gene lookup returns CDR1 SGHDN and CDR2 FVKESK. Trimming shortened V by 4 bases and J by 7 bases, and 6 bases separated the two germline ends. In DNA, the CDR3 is TGTGCCAGCAGCCGTAGTAATACGCAGTATTTT. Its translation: CASSRSNTQYF.

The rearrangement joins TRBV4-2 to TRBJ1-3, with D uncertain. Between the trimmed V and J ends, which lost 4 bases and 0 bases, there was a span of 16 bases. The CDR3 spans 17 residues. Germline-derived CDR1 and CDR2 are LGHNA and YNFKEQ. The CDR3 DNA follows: TGTGCCAGCAGCCCTAATTTAGGTAGCTTCTCTGGAAACACCATATATTTT. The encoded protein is CASSPNLGSFSGNTIYF.

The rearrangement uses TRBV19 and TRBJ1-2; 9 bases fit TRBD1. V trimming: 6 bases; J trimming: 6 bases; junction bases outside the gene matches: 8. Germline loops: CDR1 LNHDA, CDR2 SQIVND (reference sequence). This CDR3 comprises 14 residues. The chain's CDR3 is CASSLTGQGNGYTF. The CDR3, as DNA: TGTGCCAGTAGCCTCACGGGACAGGGTAATGGCTACACCTTC.

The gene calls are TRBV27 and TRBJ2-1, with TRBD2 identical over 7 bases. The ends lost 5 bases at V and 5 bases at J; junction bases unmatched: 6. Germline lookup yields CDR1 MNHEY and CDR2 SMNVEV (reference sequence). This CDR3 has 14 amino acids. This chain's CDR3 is CASSRTRSDNEQFF. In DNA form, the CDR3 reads TGTGCCAGCAGTCGGACTAGAAGTGACAATGAGCAGTTCTTC.

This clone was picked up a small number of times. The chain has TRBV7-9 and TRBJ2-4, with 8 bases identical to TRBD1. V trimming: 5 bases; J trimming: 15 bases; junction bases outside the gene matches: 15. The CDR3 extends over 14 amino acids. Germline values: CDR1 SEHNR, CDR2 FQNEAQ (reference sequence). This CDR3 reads CASSLGQGRNVGYF. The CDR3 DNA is TGTGCCAGCAGCCTAGGACAGGGTCGAAATGTAGGGTACTTC.

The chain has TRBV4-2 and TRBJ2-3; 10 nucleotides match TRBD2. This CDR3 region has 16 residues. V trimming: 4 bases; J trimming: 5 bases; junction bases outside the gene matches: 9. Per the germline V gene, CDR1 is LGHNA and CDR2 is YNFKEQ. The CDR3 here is CASSRVAGGHIDTQYF. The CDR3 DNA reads TGTGCCAGCAGCCGCGTAGCGGGAGGTCACATAGATACGCAGTATTTT.

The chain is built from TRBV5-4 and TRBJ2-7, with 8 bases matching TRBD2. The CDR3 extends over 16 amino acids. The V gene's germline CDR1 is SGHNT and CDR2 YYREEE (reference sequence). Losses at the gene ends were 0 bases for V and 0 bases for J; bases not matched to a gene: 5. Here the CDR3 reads CASSLAGGKTSYEQYF. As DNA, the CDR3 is TGTGCCAGCAGCTTGGCGGGAGGGAAGACCTCCTACGAGCAGTACTTC.

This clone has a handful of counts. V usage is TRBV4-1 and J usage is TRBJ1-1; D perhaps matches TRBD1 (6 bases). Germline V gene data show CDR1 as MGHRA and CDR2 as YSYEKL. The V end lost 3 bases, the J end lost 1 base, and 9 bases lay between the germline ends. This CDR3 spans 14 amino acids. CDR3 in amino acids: CASSQDSSNTEAFF. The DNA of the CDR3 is TGCGCCAGCAGCCAGGACAGTTCGAACACTGAAGCTTTCTTT.

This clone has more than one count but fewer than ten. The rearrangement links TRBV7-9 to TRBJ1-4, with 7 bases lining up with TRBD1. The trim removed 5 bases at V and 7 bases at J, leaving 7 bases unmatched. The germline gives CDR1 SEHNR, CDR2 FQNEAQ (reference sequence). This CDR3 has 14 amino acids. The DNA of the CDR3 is TGTGCCAGCAGCGCGACAGGGTTCTCTGAAAAACTGTTTTTT. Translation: CASSATGFSEKLFF.

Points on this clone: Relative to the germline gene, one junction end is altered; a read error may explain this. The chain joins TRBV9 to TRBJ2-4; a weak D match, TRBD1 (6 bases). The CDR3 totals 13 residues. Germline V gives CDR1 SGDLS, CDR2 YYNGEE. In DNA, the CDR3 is TGTGCCAGCAGCGGTGGTTTAAGGGACGGACAGAGATTC. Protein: CASSGGLRDGQRF.